This T cell receptor (beta chain) was sequenced for a study of blood T cells in healthy people across ages. Study-level points and caveats: Strong correlation was found linking TCR beta diversity to naive T cell percentage. It was not known whether donors were CMV positive (a possible confounder of expanded clonotype changes).

About 10 milliliters of peripheral blood were drawn from each donor into EDTA-treated tubes. Concerning this clonotype: Its target is not known.

J gave up 1 base and V 1 base, and 4 bases lay outside the gene matches. This CDR3 contains 15 residues. Germline V gene sequence: CDR1 MGHRA, CDR2 YSYEKL. A sample-barcoded 5' primer and a J-beta primer mix were used in a second PCR of roughly 7 to 11 cycles. Each single sample gave us at least 3 million CDR3-containing paired-end reads. TCRdb used MiXCR to reprocess the 5' RACE reads, holding one entry per CDR3 protein. This table holds 1.5 million to 2 million distinct CDR3 sequences, 35% to 50% found once. The receptor was isolated from a human donor in good health. The source material was blood. V usage is TRBV4-1 and J usage is TRBJ2-7, with 7 nucleotides matching TRBD1. In nucleotides, the CDR3 is TGCGCCAGCAGCCAAGGATCAGGGGGTTCCTACGAGCAGTACTTC. This encodes CASSQGSGGSYEQYF.